This T cell receptor (beta chain) was recovered during a study of PD-1 blockade in classical Hodgkin lymphoma. Some clones are missing from TCRdb's copy, which holds only in-frame ones; the method was immunoSEQ multiplex PCR. The sample includes more than 140,000 clones, 78% of them seen just once. General observations from the study: Complete responders matched newly diagnosed patients in baseline diversity.

Each patient relapsed following autologous stem cell transplantation, and prior brentuximab vedotin exposure differed. Complete response, partial response or progressive disease was each patient's best response. This clone came up many times. Antigen: not known. The starting material was peripheral blood mononuclear cells (PBMCs), obtained before the second cycle of nivolumab. The TCR was taken from a human donor with classical Hodgkin lymphoma.

CDR3 loop: CASSLYRLGQYF. CDR3 sequence (DNA): TGTGCCAGCAGTTTATACCGGTTAGGGCAGTACTTC. This chain joins TRBV28 and TRBJ2-7; D is unclear. Germline lookup yields CDR1 MDHEN and CDR2 SYDVKM. CDR3 length: 12 amino acids. V was trimmed by 1 base and J by 9 bases, leaving 10 bases between them.